This T cell receptor beta chain was obtained from a study of control samples from healthy donors and cancer patients. Profiling relied on immunoSEQ multiplex PCR, and the TCRdb table lists in-frame clones only, not all of them. The table records about 150,000 clones, about 94% of them present only once. Looked up from germline, CDR1 is MNHEY and CDR2 is SVGAGI. The CDR3 loop spans 14 amino acids. V was trimmed by 8 bases and J by 4 bases, leaving 17 bases between them. The sequenced material came from blood. The receptor was isolated from a woman in her thirties or forties in good health. The V and J genes are TRBV6-5 and TRBJ1-1; D gene ambiguous. The CDR3 sequence is CASGVGSLLTEAFF. The CDR3 coding sequence is TGTGCCAGCGGCGTAGGCAGCCTACTCACTGAAGCTTTCTTT.